This T cell receptor (beta chain) came from a study of T cells expressing NK-cell markers. Study-level background: Repertoire data for TCR beta were derived from sorted T cells (CD3+CD56+NKG2C+, CD3+CD56+NKG2C- and CD3+CD56-NKG2C+). The study's findings and limits: These clonotypes also led the CD3+CD56-NKG2C+ fraction in a handful of donors. Dominant NKG2C+ clonotypes made up roughly 1.0-7.0% of CD8+ T cells in roughly six donors. It was still unclear whether expanded NKG2C+ T cell clones were HCMV specific.

Following a re-call of the 5' RACE reads, TCRdb has one entry per CDR3 protein and lacks DNA. The sample totals around 280,000 distinct CDR3 sequences. Germline V lookup: CDR1 LNHNV, CDR2 YYDKDF (reference sequence). The CDR3 length is 11 residues. Remarks on this clonotype: As yet, its antigen is unknown.

The source of this sequence is a young man in good health. The sequencing sample was made of blood T cells: a sorted CD56 or NKG2C T cell subset, CD4+ or CD8+ T cells, or bulk PBMC T cells (not recorded which). The V call is TRBV15, the J call TRBJ2-7; TCRdb reports TRBD2, a call that lacks DNA to check it against. The CDR3 loop is CVVRALSEQYF.